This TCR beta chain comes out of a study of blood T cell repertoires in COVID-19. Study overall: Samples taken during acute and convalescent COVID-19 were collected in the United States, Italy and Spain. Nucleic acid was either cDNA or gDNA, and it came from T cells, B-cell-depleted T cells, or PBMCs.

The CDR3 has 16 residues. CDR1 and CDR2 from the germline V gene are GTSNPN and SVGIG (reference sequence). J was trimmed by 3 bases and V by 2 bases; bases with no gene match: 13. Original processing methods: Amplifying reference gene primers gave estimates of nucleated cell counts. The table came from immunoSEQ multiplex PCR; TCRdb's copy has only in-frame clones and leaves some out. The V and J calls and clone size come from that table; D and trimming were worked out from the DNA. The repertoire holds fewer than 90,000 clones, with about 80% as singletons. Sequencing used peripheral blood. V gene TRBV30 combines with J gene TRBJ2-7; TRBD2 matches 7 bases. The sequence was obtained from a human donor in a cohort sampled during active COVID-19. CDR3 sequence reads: CAWSPIGSGVVYEQYF. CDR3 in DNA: TGTGCCTGGAGTCCCATCGGGAGCGGGGTAGTCTACGAGCAGTACTTC.